The sequence of this TCR beta chain was determined in a study of hypomethylating agent response in myelodysplastic syndrome listed by TCRdb under 2021. About the investigation overall: The hypomethylating agent given was azacitidine in 8 of 11 patients and decitabine in 3 of 11 patients. Among the myelodysplastic syndrome patients in the cohort, under 10 were male and 2 were female. On average the patients were 72.2 +/- 6.3 years old, and a diploid cytogenetic profile was seen most often. TET2 mutation was identified most frequently, being present in 5 of 11 patients. A few patients did not respond, whereas about six responded with either complete response or hematologic improvement. Complete response or hematologic improvement counted as response, and patients meeting neither criterion were classed as non-responders.

On the study overall, not on this receptor specifically: Age matching of healthy control donors to MDS patients was not performed, and the MDS versus healthy comparison could have been impacted by this lack of age matching. Richness, rarefaction diversity and clonality did not change significantly after hypomethylating agent treatment, across all patients or within response groups. Only roughly twelve patients were analyzed, so the study cohort was small. Novel clonotypes appeared more often in responders, whereas non-responders had more contracted clonotypes after treatment. The shared GLIPH2 clusters might recognize novel MDS antigens, but this possibility was not confirmed and requires experimental validation.

Bulk bone marrow was analyzed without sorting T-cell subsets. Immunosequencing of the TCR beta CDR3 regions was performed on bone marrow from under 13 myelodysplastic syndrome patients before and after hypomethylating agent therapy. To track the repertoire longitudinally, every patient provided one baseline bone marrow along with two to three bone marrows taken at different post-treatment timepoints. Whole bone marrow served as the source for genomic DNA extraction, with DNA quality checked using TapeStation, NanoDrop OneC and PicoGreen assays. In regard to this clone: This clone's antigen is unknown. Base qualities are missing; no much larger clone stands one base away.

Receptors were amplified or captured by the immunoSEQ multiplex PCR assay. Sequencing was run at survey resolution with two replicates of approximately 200 ng each, for a total of roughly 400 ng of DNA per sample. The hsTCRB kit detected rearranged TCRB sequences in genomic DNA using multiplex PCR primers targeting V and J genes. To amplify the CDR3 region, the first PCR ran for 31 cycles with the QIAGEN Multiplex PCR Kit. A second PCR of around 8 cycles attached sample barcodes and Illumina adapters to each replicate. Pooled libraries were quantified with a QuantStudio 6 and the KAPA library quantification kit. About 15 pM of pooled libraries went onto an Illumina MiSeq for sequencing, using single-end reads of 156 cycles plus an index read of 15 cycles. In the original analysis: VDJdb annotation flagged 1.5% to 2% of about 180,000 unique clonotypes as previously reported viral-epitope-specific. Raw reads were processed by the immunoSEQ Data Assistant and immunoSEQ Analyzer into normalized, annotated TCRB repertoires. Clonotype analysis used the immunarch R package version 0.6.5 and BioAnalyzer. Richness was estimated after downsampling every repertoire to the clone count of the smallest repertoire. Clonotypes were classified as expanded, contracted or novel by Fisher's exact tests, with novel defined as zero frequency before treatment. Significantly changed CDR3 beta sequences were clustered with GLIPH2 using simulation_depth=1000 and kmer_min_depth=3, and CDR3s shorter than five residues were excluded. In its TCRdb copy, this immuneACCESS table keeps in-frame sequences only and misses some clones. Where compared with another copy, unresolved V genes explain less than half of these, and the others have no known cause. V, J and clone size reflect that table, while D and trimming were determined from the DNA. This sample comprises about 2,200 clones, approximately 80% of them detected only once. 29% of the sample is in the top ten clones.

V is cut by 2 bases and J by 1 base, and the space between the germline ends is 9 bases. The CDR3 sequence holds 15 residues, the cysteine and phenylalanine included. Of all the DNA, just the CDR3 is kept, 45 bases in frame from base 1. The germline V gene (reference sequence) gives CDR1 as MNHNY and CDR2 as SVGAGI. This receptor was identified in a human donor with myelodysplastic syndrome. The sequence is built from TRBV6-6 and TRBJ2-1; no D segment can be confidently identified. This specimen consisted of bone marrow, obtained before or after starting hypomethylating agent treatment for myelodysplastic syndrome (not recorded which). The CDR3 amino acid sequence is: CASSYLERSYNEQFF. The nucleotide sequence is TGTGCCAGCAGTTACCTGGAAAGATCCTACAATGAGCAGTTCTTC.